Listed below are T cell receptor beta chains from one sample, sequenced in a study of shared clonotypes between healthy human individuals. Clones were read by immunoSEQ multiplex PCR, and TCRdb kept only the in-frame ones, dropping some. The sample records millions of clones, around nine tenths being singletons. The sample was naive CD4+ T cells sorted from blood. The receptors were sampled from a man younger than 30 in good health. CDR3s include the opening cysteine and the closing phenylalanine or tryptophan. A D gene is named only where the DNA matches it firmly. Clone size is given for some rows only: seen once, a few or many times, or a class if the clone is expanded.

clone size	V gene	J gene	D gene	CDR3 DNA	CDR3 protein
once	TRBV5-1	TRBJ2-3	TRBD2	TGCGCCAGCAGCTTTCAGGCTAGCGGGGGCACAGATACGCAGTATTTT	CASSFQASGGTDTQYF
NA	TRBV4-2	TRBJ1-1	NA	TGTGCCAGCAGCCCCTTGGGGGGAGTCTCTGAAGCTTTCTTT	CASSPLGGVSEAFF
NA	TRBV5-4	TRBJ2-3	TRBD2	TGTGCCAGCAGCCTGACTAGCGGGAGGGCCAAAACAGATACGCAGTATTTT	CASSLTSGRAKTDTQYF
NA	TRBV30	TRBJ1-2	NA	TGTGCCTGGACATCAAAGGACCGTTACTATGGCTACACCTTC	CAWTSKDRYYGYTF
NA	TRBV14	TRBJ2-7	TRBD2	TGTGCCAGCAGCCCTAGCGGGGGAACAACCTACGAGCAGTACTTC	CASSPSGGTTYEQYF
NA	TRBV9	TRBJ2-2	NA	TGTGCCAGCAGCGTAGCTAGCAGATACACCGGGGAGCTGTTTTTT	CASSVASRYTGELFF
NA	TRBV28	TRBJ2-5	TRBD2	TGTGCCAGCAGAGCTAGCGGGGGGGCATTGGAGACCCAGTACTTC	CASRASGGALETQYF
NA	TRBV12-5	TRBJ1-5	NA	TGTGCTAGTGGTCTCGATCAGCCCCAGCATTTT	CASGLDQPQHF
NA	TRBV7-9	TRBJ2-5	TRBD2	TGTGCCAGCAGCTTAGAAGGCGGGAGTGAGACCCAGTACTTC	CASSLEGGSETQYF
NA	TRBV28	TRBJ2-2	TRBD2	TGTGCCAGCAGTTTTGAAAGACTAGCGGGGAAAGGGGAGCTGTTTTTT	CASSFERLAGKGELFF
NA	TRBV6-5	TRBJ2-2	NA	TGTGCCAGCAGTTACTACCCTCCCGGGGAGCTGTTTTTT	CASSYYPPGELFF
NA	TRBV11-1	TRBJ2-3	TRBD2	TGTGCCAGCAGCTTCCGGGGGGGCGGGAAAGATACGCAGTATTTT	CASSFRGGGKDTQYF
NA	TRBV10-3	TRBJ1-2	TRBD1	TGTGCCATCAGTGATAGACAGGGGGACGGCTACACCTTC	CAISDRQGDGYTF
NA	TRBV5-4	TRBJ1-6	NA	TGTGCCAGCAGCGGGGGCGGCTCCTATAATTCACCCCTCCACTTT	CASSGGGSYNSPLHF
NA	TRBV27	TRBJ1-4	TRBD1	TGTGCCAGCAGTTCAGGGACAGGGGGCCGGGAAAAACTGTTTTTT	CASSSGTGGREKLFF
NA	TRBV2	TRBJ2-1	NA	TGTGCCAGCAGACCGGAGCTTGTAAGTGAGCAGTTCTTC	CASRPELVSEQFF
NA	TRBV7-8	TRBJ1-1	NA	TGTGCCAGCAGCCGGGACGGAACCACTGAAGCTTTCTTT	CASSRDGTTEAFF
once	TRBV25-1	TRBJ1-4	NA	TGTGCCAGCAGTGAAGAGTGGGGTGGAGAAAAACTGTTTTTT	CASSEEWGGEKLFF
NA	TRBV7-3	TRBJ1-2	NA	TGTGCCAGCAGCTCCTGGGAGGGGAGTGGCTACACCTTC	CASSSWEGSGYTF
NA	TRBV5-4	TRBJ2-7	NA	TGTGCCAGCAGCTTGGATCAGGGAACCTACGAGCAGTACTTC	CASSLDQGTYEQYF
NA	TRBV7-2	TRBJ2-7	TRBD1	TGTGCCAGCAGCTTAACCGGGACAGCCGTGCGAGAGCAGTACTTC	CASSLTGTAVREQYF
NA	TRBV6-5	TRBJ2-3	NA	TGTGCCAGCAGTTACGACGTAGTGGGAGGAACGCAGTATTTT	CASSYDVVGGTQYF
NA	TRBV5-6	TRBJ2-5	NA	TGTGCCAGCAGCTTGGGGCAGGGCGCATACTACCAAGAGACCCAGTACTTC	CASSLGQGAYYQETQYF